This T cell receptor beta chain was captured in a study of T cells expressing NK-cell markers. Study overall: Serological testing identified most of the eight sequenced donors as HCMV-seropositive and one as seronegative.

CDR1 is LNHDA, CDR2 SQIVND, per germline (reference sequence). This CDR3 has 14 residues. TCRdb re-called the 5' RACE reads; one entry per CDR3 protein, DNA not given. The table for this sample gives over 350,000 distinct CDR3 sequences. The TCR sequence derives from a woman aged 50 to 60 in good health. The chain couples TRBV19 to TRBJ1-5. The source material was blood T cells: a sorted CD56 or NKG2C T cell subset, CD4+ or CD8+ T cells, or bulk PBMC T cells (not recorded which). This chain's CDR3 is CASSIRGSNQPQHF.